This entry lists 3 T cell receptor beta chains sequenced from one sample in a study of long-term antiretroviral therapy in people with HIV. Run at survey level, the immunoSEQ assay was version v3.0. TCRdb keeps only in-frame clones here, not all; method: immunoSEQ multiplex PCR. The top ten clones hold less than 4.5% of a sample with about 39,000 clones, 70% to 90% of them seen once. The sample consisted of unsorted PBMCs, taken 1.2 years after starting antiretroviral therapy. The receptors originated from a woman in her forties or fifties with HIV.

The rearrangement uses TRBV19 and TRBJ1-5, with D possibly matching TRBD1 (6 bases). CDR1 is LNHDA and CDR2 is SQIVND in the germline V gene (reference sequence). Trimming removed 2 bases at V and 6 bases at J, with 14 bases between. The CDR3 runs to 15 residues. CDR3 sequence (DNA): TGTGCCAGTAGTATACCGAGGGACATCGGTCAGCCCCAGCATTTT. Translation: CASSIPRDIGQPQHF. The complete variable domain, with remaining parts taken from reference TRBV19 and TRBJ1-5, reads DGGITQSPKYLFRKEGQNVTLSCEQNLNHDAMYWYRQDPGQGLRLIYYSQIVNDFQKGDIAEGYSVSREKKESFPLTVTSAQKNPTAFYLCASSIPRDIGQPQHFGDGTRLSIL.

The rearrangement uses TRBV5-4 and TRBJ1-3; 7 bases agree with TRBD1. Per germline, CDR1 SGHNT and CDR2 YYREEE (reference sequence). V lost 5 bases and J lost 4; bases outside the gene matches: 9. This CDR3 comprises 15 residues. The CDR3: CASRGGTEVGNTIYF. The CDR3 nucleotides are TGTGCCAGCAGAGGAGGGACAGAGGTGGGAAACACCATATATTTT.

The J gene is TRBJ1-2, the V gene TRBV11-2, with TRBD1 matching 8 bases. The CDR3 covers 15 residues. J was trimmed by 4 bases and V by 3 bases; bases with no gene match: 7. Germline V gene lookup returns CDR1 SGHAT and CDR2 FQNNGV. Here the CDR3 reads CASSFDAGGAYGYTF. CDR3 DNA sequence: TGTGCCAGCAGCTTTGACGCAGGGGGCGCCTATGGCTACACCTTC.